Below, 10 T cell receptor beta chains from the same sample are listed, as sequenced in a study of T cells in Graves' hyperthyroidism and ophthalmopathy. TCR beta CDR3 sequences were amplified from RNA transcripts. First-round RT-PCR with HTBI primers amplified the TCR CDR3 region. TCRdb fed the multiplex PCR reads into MiXCR, producing one record per CDR3 protein. Of about half a million distinct CDR3 sequences in the sample, less than 25% were seen once. Sample: blood. All receptors come from a man between 18 and 29 years old with Graves' hyperthyroidism.

This clonotype occurred once. The V call is TRBV20-1, the J call TRBJ2-7; D not resolved. The ends were cut back, 4 bases at V and 3 bases at J, with 13 bases in the middle. This CDR3 comprises 13 residues. Looked up from germline, CDR1 is DFQATT and CDR2 is SNEGSKA (reference sequence). CDR3 loop: CSAIRTPLYEQYF. Here the CDR3 DNA reads TGCAGTGCTATTCGTACCCCCCTCTACGAGCAGTACTTC.

This clonotype turned up a few times. This chain joins TRBV7-2 and TRBJ2-5; D gene uncertain. Germline loops: CDR1 SGHTA, CDR2 FQGNSA. The CDR3 length is 16 residues. Between the trimmed V and J ends, which lost 6 bases and 1 base, there was a span of 18 bases. The CDR3 DNA is TGTGCCAGCAGACCCCCCGTCGAAGATCTCCAAGAGACCCAGTACTTC. It translates to CASRPPVEDLQETQYF.

This clonotype was picked up many times. The chain couples TRBV6-5 to TRBJ2-5, with 10 bases fitting TRBD2. J was trimmed by 5 bases and V by 3 bases; bases with no gene match: 6. The CDR3 totals 15 residues. Germline V CDR1 and CDR2: MNHEY, SVGAGI. Here the CDR3 reads CASSYSGGMFETQYF. The DNA for the CDR3 is TGTGCCAGCAGTTATAGCGGGGGGATGTTCGAGACCCAGTACTTC.

This clonotype was seen a few times. The V gene is TRBV28, the J gene TRBJ2-7; tentatively, D is TRBD2 (6 bases). V was clipped by 6 bases and J by 4 bases, with 22 bases between them. The CDR3 is made up of 16 amino acids. Germline V gene sequence: CDR1 MDHEN, CDR2 SYDVKM. The CDR3 DNA reads as TGTGCCAGCAGACCTCGGATTGGAGGGGTAGGGTACGAGCAGTACTTC. This encodes CASRPRIGGVGYEQYF.

This clonotype was seen at least ten times. V gene TRBV28 combines with J gene TRBJ2-4, with a possible D match to TRBD2 (7 bases). Germline-derived CDR1 and CDR2 are MDHEN and SYDVKM. Trimming took 5 bases from V and 8 from J, leaving 16 bases between them. CDR3 length equals 14 residues. CDR3 nucleotide sequence: TGTGCCAGCAGTAAGGCGGGCGGGGGCTACATTCAGTACTTC. Protein: CASSKAGGGYIQYF.

This clonotype was recorded many times. The chain couples TRBV2 to TRBJ2-5, with D possibly being TRBD2 (6 bases). Looked up from germline, CDR1 is SNHLY and CDR2 is FYNNEI. V was shortened by 4 bases and J by 1 base, with 13 bases between the two germline ends. The CDR3 runs to 15 residues. The CDR3 spells CASSGPGLSQETQYF. The CDR3 region has the DNA TGTGCCAGCAGTGGCCCGGGACTCAGCCAAGAGACCCAGTACTTC.

Many counts were recorded for this clonotype. This chain connects TRBV28 to TRBJ1-1; D unclear. CDR3 length: 11 residues. The germline V gene encodes CDR1 MDHEN and CDR2 SYDVKM. Trimming stripped 3 bases from V and 6 bases from J, with 5 bases between. The CDR3 nucleotides read TGTGCCAGCAGTTTTTCCGCTGAAGCTTTCTTT. Encoded protein: CASSFSAEAFF.

About this clonotype: One junction end disagrees with the germline gene, perhaps due to a read error. The chain uses TRBV6-2 or TRBV6-3 and TRBJ2-7; D gene unclear. This CDR3 is built from 11 residues. The germline gives CDR1 MNHEY, CDR2 SVGEGT. In DNA, the CDR3 is TGTTCCAGCAGTTACATCACCGAGCAGTACTTC. Amino acids: CSSSYITEQYF.

The rearrangement joins TRBV20-1 to TRBJ1-2; D may be TRBD1 (5 bases). This CDR3 is built from 15 residues. With 3 bases removed from V and 1 base from J, the gap between germline ends came to 15 bases. Germline V gives CDR1 DFQATT, CDR2 SNEGSKA (reference sequence). CDR3 sequence (DNA): TGCAGTGCTAGGACAGAATCGAGGAATAACTATGGCTACACCTTC. Protein: CSARTESRNNYGYTF.

This clonotype turned up a few times. CDR3 amino acids: CASSRGQTNYGYTF. In nucleotides, the CDR3 is TGTGCCAGCAGCCGAGGACAAACAAACTATGGCTACACCTTC. V is TRBV13 and J is TRBJ1-2; D is possibly TRBD1 (5 bases). CDR3 length equals 14 residues. V lost 5 bases and J 2 bases, leaving 12 bases between the germline ends. Germline V lookup: CDR1 PRHDT, CDR2 FYEKMQ (reference sequence). Drawing the rest from reference TRBV13 and TRBJ1-2, the complete variable domain is AAGVIQSPRHLIKEKRETATLKCYPIPRHDTVYWYQQGPGQDPQFLISFYEKMQSDKGSIPDRFSAQQFSDYHSELNMSSLELGDSALYFCASSRGQTNYGYTFGSGTRLTVV.